This passage covers 21 T cell receptor beta chains from one sample sequenced in a study of human T cells and chemical hapten exposure. TCRdb called the RACE reads again in MiXCR, with one record for every CDR3 protein. The table lists about 120,000 distinct CDR3 sequences, about 13% of them singletons, with around 2.8% in the top ten. Time point denoted: pre-sensitization, week 0. The treatment denotes: therapeutic diphenylcyclopropenone sensitization with weekly scalp DPC. Sample: whole blood, taken in connection with sensitization to the hapten diphenylcyclopropenone (DPC). The source of these receptors is a woman aged 18-30 years with alopecia areata. Some clones in this sample may be carry-over from other donors' samples.

This clonotype has at least ten counts. The CDR3 nucleotides are TGCAGCGTTGAGTATGGCTACACCTTC. Translation: CSVEYGYTF. The V call is TRBV29-1, the J call TRBJ1-2; D is ambiguous. This CDR3 spans 9 amino acids. In germline, CDR1 is SQVTM, CDR2 ANQGSEA. The ends were cut back, 3 bases at V and 5 bases at J, with 1 base in the middle.

The V call is TRBV18, the J call TRBJ2-7, with a possible D match to TRBD2 (5 bases). Trimming took 3 bases from V and 2 from J, leaving 11 bases between them. CDR1 is KGHSH and CDR2 is LQKENI in the germline V gene. This CDR3 comprises 14 residues. CDR3 sequence: CASSPERSTYEQYF. In DNA, the CDR3 is TGTGCCAGCTCACCCGAGCGGTCTACCTACGAGCAGTACTTC. The full variable domain, in which reference TRBV18 and TRBJ2-7 provide the parts outside the CDR3, is NAGVMQNPRHLVRRRGQEARLRCSPMKGHSHVYWYRQLPEEGLKFMVYLQKENIIDESGMPKERFSAEFPKEGPSILRIQQVVRGDSAAYFCASSPERSTYEQYFGPGTRLTVT.

V gene TRBV6-5 combines with J gene TRBJ2-2; 8 nucleotides line up with TRBD1. The V segment lost 2 bases and the J segment 13 bases; nucleotides outside the gene matches: 12. The CDR3 is 15 residues long. CDR1 MNHEY and CDR2 SVGAGI come from the germline V gene. CDR3 sequence: CASSYGSGGGGWLFF. The CDR3 coding sequence is TGTGCCAGCAGTTACGGATCAGGGGGCGGTGGATGGCTGTTTTTT.

This clonotype was counted between two and nine times. J is TRBJ2-1 and V is TRBV6-5; TRBD2 agrees at 9 bases. The germline V gene has CDR1 MNHEY and CDR2 SVGAGI. The CDR3 is 17 residues long. V trimming: 2 bases; J trimming: 7 bases; junction bases outside the gene matches: 12. The CDR3 protein is CASSYTALSGGSNEQFF. Written as DNA, the CDR3 is TGTGCCAGCAGTTACACCGCCTTGAGCGGGGGGTCGAATGAGCAGTTCTTC.

This clonotype was recorded a few times. V is TRBV18 and J is TRBJ2-7; either TRBD1 or TRBD2 may fit D (5 bases each). The CDR3 is 13 residues long. The V end was cut by 2 bases, the J end by 9 bases, with 14 bases between. Germline V gene sequence: CDR1 KGHSH, CDR2 LQKENI. Here the CDR3 reads CASSPLRGEGQYF. The CDR3 nucleotides read TGTGCCAGCTCACCATTAAGGGGTGAGGGGCAGTACTTC. The complete variable domain, with remaining parts taken from reference TRBV18 and TRBJ2-7, reads NAGVMQNPRHLVRRRGQEARLRCSPMKGHSHVYWYRQLPEEGLKFMVYLQKENIIDESGMPKERFSAEFPKEGPSILRIQQVVRGDSAAYFCASSPLRGEGQYFGPGTRLTVT.

This clonotype has more than one count but fewer than ten. The chain combines TRBV4-3 with TRBJ1-2, with D possibly matching TRBD1 (6 bases). The V gene's germline CDR1 is LGHNA and CDR2 YSLEER. This CDR3 comprises 16 residues. Trimming took off 0 bases at V and 2 bases at J, with 13 bases between the two ends. In DNA form, the CDR3 reads TGCGCCAGCAGCCAAGATCGACAGGCACGCAACTATGGCTACACCTTC. Translated, it gives CASSQDRQARNYGYTF.

CDR3 residues: CASSGLRGYEQYF. The CDR3 coding sequence is TGTGCCAGCAGTGGTCTAAGGGGGTACGAGCAGTACTTC. The rearrangement joins TRBV6-2 or TRBV6-3 to TRBJ2-7; possibly TRBD1 for D (6 bases). The CDR3 has 13 amino acids. V was cut by 5 bases and J by 4 bases, with 12 bases left in between. Per germline, CDR1 MNHEY and CDR2 SVGEGT.

This clonotype has only a few counts. The chain has TRBV5-1 and TRBJ2-7, with a tentative D call TRBD1 (6 bases). Per the germline V gene, CDR1 is SGHRS and CDR2 is YFSETQ. Between the trimmed V and J ends, which lost 1 base and 5 bases, there was a span of 16 bases. CDR3 length equals 15 residues. The CDR3 coding sequence is TGCGCCAGCAGCTTGTCTTCCAGGGGATTGCACGAGCAGTACTTC. Translation gives CASSLSSRGLHEQYF.

The V gene is TRBV2, the J gene TRBJ2-3, with TRBD1 identical over 8 bases. The CDR3 contains 17 residues. The germline CDR1 and CDR2 sequences are SNHLY and FYNNEI. J was trimmed by 4 bases and V by 0 bases; bases with no gene match: 9. CDR3 in DNA: TGTGCCAGCAGTGAAGCGCTTCAGGGGGCGACTGCAGATACGCAGTATTTT. Protein sequence: CASSEALQGATADTQYF.

This clonotype has just a few counts. The chain is built from TRBV11-2 and TRBJ2-1, with D unresolved. Germline values: CDR1 SGHAT, CDR2 FQNNGV. CDR3 length: 15 residues. Trimming took 6 bases from V and 7 from J, leaving 19 bases between them. CDR3: CASSPISPIRNEQFF. The CDR3 nucleotides read TGTGCCAGCAGTCCAATAAGCCCCATTCGGAATGAGCAGTTCTTC.

The chain couples TRBV29-1 to TRBJ2-7, with TRBD1 as a possible D gene (5 bases). V was shortened by 6 bases and J by 1 base, with 16 bases between the two germline ends. Germline values: CDR1 SQVTM, CDR2 ANQGSEA. The CDR3 consists of 14 residues. The CDR3 reads CSVRQSTLSYEQYF. Written as DNA, the CDR3 is TGCAGCGTGAGACAGTCAACCCTGTCCTACGAGCAGTACTTC.

The sample holds a few counts of this clonotype. The chain is built from TRBV6-5 and TRBJ2-3; 9 positions agree with TRBD1. With V trimmed by 7 bases and J by 4 bases, 12 bases remained unmatched. There are 16 residues in the CDR3. The germline gives CDR1 MNHEY, CDR2 SVGAGI. In nucleotides, the CDR3 is TGTGCCAGCAAACCACCGCCGGGACAGGGACCAGATACGCAGTATTTT. Its translation is CASKPPPGQGPDTQYF.

The sample holds a few counts of this clonotype. This chain joins TRBV7-2 and TRBJ2-1, with 9 bases aligning to TRBD2. CDR3 length equals 15 residues. Germline V lookup: CDR1 SGHTA, CDR2 FQGNSA. Trimming at V came to 5 bases and at J to 2 bases, leaving 4 bases not matched to a gene. CDR3 in DNA: TGTGCCAGCAGCCAGACTAGCGGAACCTACAATGAGCAGTTCTTC. Amino acids: CASSQTSGTYNEQFF. Filled out from reference TRBV7-2 and TRBJ2-1, the complete variable domain reads GAGVSQSPSNKVTEKGKDVELRCDPISGHTALYWYRQSLGQGLEFLIYFQGNSAPDKSGLPSDRFSAERTGGSVSTLTIQRTQQEDSAVYLCASSQTSGTYNEQFFGPGTRLTVL.

This clonotype has just a few counts. V usage is TRBV7-6 and J usage is TRBJ1-6, with D possibly TRBD1 on 6 matching bases. The length of the CDR3 is 15 residues. Trimming took 1 base from V and 7 from J, leaving 11 bases between them. Looked up from germline, CDR1 is SGHVS and CDR2 is FNYEAQ. DNA for the CDR3: TGTGCCAGCAGCTTAGTCAGGGGCCACAATTCACCCCTCCACTTT. Protein product: CASSLVRGHNSPLHF.

The chain employs TRBV27 and TRBJ1-5, with D possibly TRBD1 on 5 matching bases. The V end lost 6 bases, the J end lost 3 bases, and 15 bases lay between the germline ends. CDR3 size: 15 residues. From germline, CDR1 is MNHEY and CDR2 SMNVEV (reference sequence). CDR3 DNA: TGTGCCAGCAGCACCGACAGCACCTACAATCAGCCCCAGCATTTT. Its translation: CASSTDSTYNQPQHF.

The V and J genes are TRBV5-1 and TRBJ2-1; TRBD2 matches 8 bases. Looked up from germline, CDR1 is SGHRS and CDR2 is YFSETQ. This CDR3 is built from 16 residues. V was pared by 0 bases and J by 2 bases, with 4 bases of the junction left unmatched. CDR3 protein: CASSLDPAGAYNEQFF. For the CDR3, the DNA is TGCGCCAGCAGCTTGGATCCAGCGGGGGCCTACAATGAGCAGTTCTTC.

V usage is TRBV18 and J usage is TRBJ2-7, with D perhaps matching TRBD2 (6 bases). V was cut by 2 bases and J by 3 bases, with 8 bases left in between. This CDR3 has 13 residues. Germline V gene sequence: CDR1 KGHSH, CDR2 LQKENI. CDR3 residues: CASSPGGGYEQYF. DNA of the CDR3: TGTGCCAGCTCACCAGGGGGAGGCTACGAGCAGTACTTC. Full variable domain (rest looked up from reference TRBV18 and TRBJ2-7): NAGVMQNPRHLVRRRGQEARLRCSPMKGHSHVYWYRQLPEEGLKFMVYLQKENIIDESGMPKERFSAEFPKEGPSILRIQQVVRGDSAAYFCASSPGGGYEQYFGPGTRLTVT.

There are a few counts of this clonotype. The chain has TRBV28 and TRBJ1-4; TRBD1 matches 7 bases. Losses at the gene ends were 4 bases for V and 7 bases for J; bases not matched to a gene: 3. The CDR3 is 13 amino acids. Germline V CDR1 and CDR2: MDHEN, SYDVKM. CDR3 nucleotides: TGTGCCAGCAGTTCGACAGGGTTTGAAAAACTGTTTTTT. Translated: CASSSTGFEKLFF. Supplemented by reference TRBV28 and TRBJ1-4, the full variable domain reads DVKVTQSSRYLVKRTGEKVFLECVQDMDHENMFWYRQDPGLGLRLIYFSYDVKMKEKGDIPEGYSVSREKKERFSLILESASTNQTSMYLCASSSTGFEKLFFGSGTQLSVL.

In this sample, this clonotype turned up a few times. The CDR3 DNA follows: TGTGCCAGCAGCCGACGGGACAGCGGAAACACCATATATTTT. Protein sequence: CASSRRDSGNTIYF. The rearrangement links TRBV3-2 to TRBJ1-3; TRBD1, the table's D call, was not compared with the DNA. TRBV3-2 is a recognized pseudogene. CDR3 size: 14 residues.

This chain joins TRBV29-1 and TRBJ1-1, with no clear D. The CDR3 is 13 residues long. Per the germline V gene, CDR1 is SQVTM and CDR2 is ANQGSEA. Trimming shortened V by 5 bases and J by 4 bases, and 14 bases separated the two germline ends. CDR3 region: CSVQTRLITEAFF. The CDR3 region has the DNA TGCAGCGTTCAGACTAGGCTTATCACTGAAGCTTTCTTT.

This clonotype has ten or more counts. This rearrangement joins TRBV20-1 to TRBJ2-5; 9 bases match TRBD2. The CDR3 contains 16 residues. V lost 2 bases, J lost 5 bases, and 12 bases stayed unmatched. CDR1 and CDR2 from the germline V gene are DFQATT and SNEGSKA (reference sequence). CDR3 region: CSARPSVAGDFETQYF. CDR3 coding DNA: TGCAGTGCTAGACCCTCGGTAGCGGGGGATTTCGAGACCCAGTACTTC.